What follows describes a single TCR beta chain. What this receptor recognizes is not known. Per-base quality was not reported, and no clone a single base away is much larger than it. The data stem from a study of shared clonotypes between healthy human individuals (TCRdb year 2020). In the study overall: The cohort comprised two women and a few men aged 18 to 49 years. Leukapheresis yielded between about 0.9 and 9 billion PBMCs per donor. For each donor, CD4 naive and CD4 memory were each run on three plates, CD8 naive on two plates, and CD8 memory on one plate. To increase sequencing depth and limit assay-specific biases, TCR repertoire library preparation and sequencing were carried out by different laboratories using diverse techniques. To estimate repertoire size and how much clonotypes are shared between individuals, the study performed deep sequencing of blood TCR repertoires from 4 to 6 healthy adults.

What the authors observed across the whole study: Naive subsets generally had larger estimated clonotype richness than memory subsets did. Pairwise subsampling led to the expectation that sequencing depth would affect the degree of clonotype sharing among donors. Even with the large sequencing depth, rarefaction of the sorted-subset datasets indicated that sequencing was incomplete. The small number of donors limited the genetic and exposure-history diversity represented. Sampling was restricted to blood, and TCR repertoires in tissues likely differ from the TCR repertoires found in blood. Clonotypes shared by all four sorted-subset donors showed higher generation probabilities than non-shared clonotypes. Across a few donors, around 5% of naive CD4, 3.5% of naive CD8, around 2.5% of memory CD4, and under 0.45% of memory CD8 clonotypes were shared.

CD8 naive samples were obtained by positive selection for CCR7 among CD45RO-negative cells, yielding a CD45RA+CCR7+ population from which TemRA cells were excluded. Donors were healthy HIV-negative adults with no recently reported acute infections or vaccinations. All donors were Caucasian adults living in Nashville, Tennessee, USA. Blood was collected by leukapheresis, and PBMCs were isolated by Ficoll-Histopaque density gradient centrifugation and then cryopreserved in liquid nitrogen vapor phase. Analytical flow cytometry was used to check the purity and quantity of each magnetically sorted T cell population. Genomic DNA was isolated from each sorted fraction and quantified by UV absorbance on a Nanodrop 2000c. Using the deep immunoSEQ assay, TCR CDR3 regions were amplified from genomic DNA by multiplex PCR. Extracted genomic DNA from each cell subset was spread evenly across all wells of several immunoSEQ 96-well plates, with each plate serving as a replicate. For sorted subsets, around 200 ng genomic DNA, equal to tens of thousands of T cell genomes, was loaded into each replicate PCR. The purified libraries were quantified using a Qubit 3.0 fluorometer, sized with a Bioanalyzer 2100, and then quantified again using the KAPA Library Quantification kit. A separate single-read 150-cycle Illumina NextSeq 550 flow cell was used to sequence each immunoSEQ 96-well plate. From the authors' description of their analysis: Because the immunoSEQ output held only junctional sequences and lacked quality scores, the filtering could not match the filtering applied to full-length reads. To assign V/J genes and CDR3, sequences were annotated using PyIR, a Python wrapper for IgBLAST v1.9, with IMGT germline references. Reads with weak V/J assignments (E-value above 1e-6), missing CDR3, stop codons, out-of-frame junctions, or ambiguous translated residues were removed. A V3J clonotype was defined by an identical inferred V gene, J gene, and CDR3 amino acid sequence. To compute the percentage overlap between repertoires, the number of shared unique clonotypes was divided by the size of the smaller repertoire. Three approaches were used to assess repertoire richness: RTK rarefaction, the Chao1 estimator, and Recon v2.1 estimates of unobserved clonotypes. For all TCRbeta clonotypes obtained by the gDNA method from several donors, generation probabilities were computed with OLGA. This immuneACCESS table, as held by TCRdb, lists in-frame sequences with V and J called but not all clones. Of the missing ones, under half trace to an unresolved V gene in checked studies; the others have no known cause. The V and J calls and clone size were taken over from that table, and D and trimming were inferred from the DNA. A total of nearly 2 million clones appear in this sample, about 95% of them only once. Under 1.5% of the sample goes to the ten largest clones.

The CDR1 and CDR2 encoded by the germline V gene (reference sequence) are SEHNR and FQNEAQ. Its CDR3 holds 16 amino acids, cysteine through phenylalanine. CDR3 DNA is the only sequence kept; it has 48 bases, read in frame from the first base. V has 4 bases trimmed and J has 4 bases trimmed; junction bases matching no gene number 11. This receptor was obtained from a man between 18 and 29 years old in good health. What was sequenced was naive CD8+ T cells sorted from blood. The cell subset or site label, read with the paper, signifies: CD45RA+CCR7+. The chain links TRBV7-9 with TRBJ2-7; 9 of the junction bases match TRBD2. The CDR3 in this case is CASSYPPGTSPYEQYF. DNA sequence: TGTGCCAGCAGCTACCCTCCCGGGACTAGCCCGTACGAGCAGTACTTC.